The present TCR beta chain was sequenced within a study of blood T cell repertoires in COVID-19. The CDR3 is 14 residues long. Germline values: CDR1 SEHNR, CDR2 FQNEAQ (reference sequence). Between the trimmed V and J ends, which lost 6 bases and 7 bases, there was a span of 19 bases. As originally analysed: Reference gene primer amplification gave estimated nucleated cell counts. Assay: immunoSEQ multiplex PCR; the TCRdb copy retains only in-frame clones and omits some. V, J and clone size reflect that table, while D and trimming were determined from the DNA. The sample holds around 150,000 clones, 75% to 90% seen once.

This TCR came from a woman aged 55-69 years with active or convalescent COVID-19. The chain recombines TRBV7-9 with TRBJ2-7; possibly TRBD1 for D (6 bases). Source material: peripheral blood. The CDR3 here is CASSPQGISGEQYF. CDR3 sequence (DNA): TGTGCCAGCAGTCCCCAGGGGATCTCGGGGGAGCAGTACTTC. Full variable domain (remainder filled in from reference TRBV7-9 and TRBJ2-7): DTGVSQNPRHKITKRGQNVTFRCDPISEHNRLYWYRQTLGQGPEFLTYFQNEAQLEKSRLLSDRFSAERPKGSFSTLEIQRTEQGDSAMYLCASSPQGISGEQYFGPGTRLTVT.